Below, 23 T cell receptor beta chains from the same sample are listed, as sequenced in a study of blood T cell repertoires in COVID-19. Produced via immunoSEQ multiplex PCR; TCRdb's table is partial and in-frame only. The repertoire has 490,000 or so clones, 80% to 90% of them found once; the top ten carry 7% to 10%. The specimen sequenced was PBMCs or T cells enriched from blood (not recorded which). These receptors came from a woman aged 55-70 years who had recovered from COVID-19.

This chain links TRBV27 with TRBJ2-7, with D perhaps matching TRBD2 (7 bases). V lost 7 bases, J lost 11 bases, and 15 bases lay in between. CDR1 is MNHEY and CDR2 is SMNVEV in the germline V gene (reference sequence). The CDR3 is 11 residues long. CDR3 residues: CASKAGAGEYV. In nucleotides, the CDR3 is TGTGCCAGCAAGGCGGGGGCTGGGGAGTACGTC.

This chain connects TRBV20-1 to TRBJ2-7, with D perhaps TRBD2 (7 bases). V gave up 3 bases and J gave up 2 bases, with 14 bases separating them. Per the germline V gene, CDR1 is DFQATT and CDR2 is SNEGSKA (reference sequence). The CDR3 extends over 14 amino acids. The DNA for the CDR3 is TGCAGTGCTAGTCGGGGGGCAGGACCCTACGAGCAGTACTTC. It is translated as CSASRGAGPYEQYF.

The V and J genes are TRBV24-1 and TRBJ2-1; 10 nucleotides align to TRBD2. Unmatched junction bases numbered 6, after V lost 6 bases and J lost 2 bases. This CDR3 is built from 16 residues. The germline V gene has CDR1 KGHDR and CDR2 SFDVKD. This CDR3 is CATSKTGTSAYNEQFF. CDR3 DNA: TGTGCCACCAGTAAAACCGGGACTAGCGCCTACAATGAGCAGTTCTTC.

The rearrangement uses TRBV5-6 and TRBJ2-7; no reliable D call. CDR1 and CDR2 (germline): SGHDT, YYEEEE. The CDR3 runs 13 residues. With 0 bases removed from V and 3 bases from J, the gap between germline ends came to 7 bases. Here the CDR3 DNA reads TGTGCCAGCAGCTTGGGGGCATTCTACGAGCAGTACGTC. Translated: CASSLGAFYEQYV.

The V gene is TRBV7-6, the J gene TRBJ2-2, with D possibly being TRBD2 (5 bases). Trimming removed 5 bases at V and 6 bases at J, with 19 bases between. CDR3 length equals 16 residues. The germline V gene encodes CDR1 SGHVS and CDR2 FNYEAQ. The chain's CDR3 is CASSADGTGYPGELFF. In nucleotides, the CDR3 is TGTGCCAGCAGCGCCGATGGAACGGGATATCCCGGGGAGCTGTTTTTT.

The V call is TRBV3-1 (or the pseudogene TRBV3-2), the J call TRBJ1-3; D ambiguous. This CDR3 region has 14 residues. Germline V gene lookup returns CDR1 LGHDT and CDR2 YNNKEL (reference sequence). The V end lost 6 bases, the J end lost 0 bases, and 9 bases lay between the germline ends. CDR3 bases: TGTGCCAGCAGTTATGGGAGCTCTGGAAACACCATATATTTT. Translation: CASSYGSSGNTIYF.

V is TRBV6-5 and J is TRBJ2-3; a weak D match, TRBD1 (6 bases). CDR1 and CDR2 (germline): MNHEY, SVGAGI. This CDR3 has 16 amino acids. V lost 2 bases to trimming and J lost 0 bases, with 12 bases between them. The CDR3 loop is CASSYAGTSSTDTQYF. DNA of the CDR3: TGTGCCAGCAGTTACGCCGGGACATCTAGCACAGATACGCAGTATTTT.

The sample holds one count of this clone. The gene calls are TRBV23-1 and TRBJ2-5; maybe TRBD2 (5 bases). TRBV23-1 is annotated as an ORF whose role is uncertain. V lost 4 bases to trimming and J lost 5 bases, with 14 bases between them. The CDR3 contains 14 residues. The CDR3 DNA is TGCGCCAGCAGTCCCCCGGCGGTAGCGGAGACCCAGTACTTC. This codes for CASSPPAVAETQYF.

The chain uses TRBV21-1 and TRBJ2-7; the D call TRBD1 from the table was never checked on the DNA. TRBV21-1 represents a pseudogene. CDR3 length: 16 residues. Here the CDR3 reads CASSKVRTGFSYEQYV. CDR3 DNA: TGTGCCAGCAGCAAAGTGCGGACAGGATTTTCCTACGAGCAGTACGTC.

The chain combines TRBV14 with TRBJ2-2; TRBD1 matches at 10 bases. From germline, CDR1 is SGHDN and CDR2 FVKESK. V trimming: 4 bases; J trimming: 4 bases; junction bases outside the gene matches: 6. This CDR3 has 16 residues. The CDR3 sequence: CASSPGQGIGTGELFF. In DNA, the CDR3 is TGTGCCAGCAGCCCGGGACAGGGGATCGGCACCGGGGAGCTGTTTTTT.

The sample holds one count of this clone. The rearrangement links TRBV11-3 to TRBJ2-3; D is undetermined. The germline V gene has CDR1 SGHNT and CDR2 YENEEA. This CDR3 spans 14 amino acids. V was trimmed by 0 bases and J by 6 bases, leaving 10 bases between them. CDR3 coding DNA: TGTGCCAGCAGCTTAGATGTTAGCTTTGATACGCAGTATTTT. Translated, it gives CASSLDVSFDTQYF.

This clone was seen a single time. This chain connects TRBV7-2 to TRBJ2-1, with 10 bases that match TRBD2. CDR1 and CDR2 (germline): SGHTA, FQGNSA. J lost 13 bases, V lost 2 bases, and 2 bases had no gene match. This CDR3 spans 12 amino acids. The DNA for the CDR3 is TGTGCCAGCAGCTTACTAGCGGGGGTCCAGTTCTTC. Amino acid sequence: CASSLLAGVQFF.

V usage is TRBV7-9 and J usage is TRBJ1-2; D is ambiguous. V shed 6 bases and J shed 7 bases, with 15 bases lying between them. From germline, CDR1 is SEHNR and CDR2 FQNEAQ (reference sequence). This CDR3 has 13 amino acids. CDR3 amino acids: CASRLPPIVGYTF. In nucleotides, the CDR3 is TGTGCCAGCAGACTACCCCCCATAGTTGGCTACACCTTC.

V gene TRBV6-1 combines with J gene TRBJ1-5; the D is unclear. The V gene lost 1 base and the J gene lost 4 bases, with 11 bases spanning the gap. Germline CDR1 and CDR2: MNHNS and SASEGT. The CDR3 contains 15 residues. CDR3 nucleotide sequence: TGTGCCAGCAGTGAAGTAGGAGGGCCTAATCAGCCCCAGCATTTT. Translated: CASSEVGGPNQPQHF.

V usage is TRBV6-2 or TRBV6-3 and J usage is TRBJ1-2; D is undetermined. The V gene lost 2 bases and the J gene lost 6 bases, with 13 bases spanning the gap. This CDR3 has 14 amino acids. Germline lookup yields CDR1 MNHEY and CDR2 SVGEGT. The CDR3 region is CASSYGEGFDGYTF. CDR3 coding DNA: TGTGCCAGCAGTTACGGGGAGGGATTCGATGGCTACACCTTC.

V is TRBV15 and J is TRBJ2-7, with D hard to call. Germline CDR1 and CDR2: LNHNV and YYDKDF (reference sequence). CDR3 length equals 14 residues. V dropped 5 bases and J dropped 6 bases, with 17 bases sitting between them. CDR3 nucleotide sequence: TGTGCCACCAGCTTTAGAGGTAAATTAGTCGAGCAGTACTTC. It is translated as CATSFRGKLVEQYF.

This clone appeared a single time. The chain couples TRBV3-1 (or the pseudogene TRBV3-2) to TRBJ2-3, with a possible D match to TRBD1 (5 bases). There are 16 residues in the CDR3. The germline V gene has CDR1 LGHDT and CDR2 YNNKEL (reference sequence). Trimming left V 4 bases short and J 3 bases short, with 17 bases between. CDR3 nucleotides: TGTGCCAGCAGCCCCTCCTACAGGATTCCTACAGATACGCAGTATTTT. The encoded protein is CASSPSYRIPTDTQYF.

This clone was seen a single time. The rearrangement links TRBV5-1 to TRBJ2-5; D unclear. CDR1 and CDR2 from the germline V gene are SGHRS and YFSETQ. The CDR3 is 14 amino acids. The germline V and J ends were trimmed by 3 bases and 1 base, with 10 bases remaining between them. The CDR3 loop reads CASSYSGAQETQYF. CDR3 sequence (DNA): TGCGCCAGCAGCTACTCCGGTGCCCAAGAGACCCAGTACTTC.

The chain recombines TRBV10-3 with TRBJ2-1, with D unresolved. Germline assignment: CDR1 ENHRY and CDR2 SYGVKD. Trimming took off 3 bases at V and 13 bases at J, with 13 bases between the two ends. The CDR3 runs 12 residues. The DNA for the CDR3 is TGTGCCATCAGTGATGTCTTCGAAACTCAGTTCTTC. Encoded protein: CAISDVFETQFF.

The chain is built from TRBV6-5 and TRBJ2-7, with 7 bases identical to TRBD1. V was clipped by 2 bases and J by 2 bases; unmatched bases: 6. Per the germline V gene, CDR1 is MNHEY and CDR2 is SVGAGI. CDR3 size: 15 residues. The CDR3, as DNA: TGTGCCAGCAGTTACGCTGCCGGGACAGCCTACGAGCAGTACTTC. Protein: CASSYAAGTAYEQYF.

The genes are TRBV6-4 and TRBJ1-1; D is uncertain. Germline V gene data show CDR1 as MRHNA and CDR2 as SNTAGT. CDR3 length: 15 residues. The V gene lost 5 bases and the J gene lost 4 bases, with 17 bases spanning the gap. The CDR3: CASSPREGGSTEAFF. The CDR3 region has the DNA TGTGCCAGCAGTCCACGGGAGGGTGGGTCCACTGAAGCTTTCTTT.

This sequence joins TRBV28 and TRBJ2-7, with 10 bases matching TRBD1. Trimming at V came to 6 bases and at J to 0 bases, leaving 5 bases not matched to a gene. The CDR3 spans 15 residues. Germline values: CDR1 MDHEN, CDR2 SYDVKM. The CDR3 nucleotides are TGTGCCAGCAGCCGGGACAGGGGAACCTCCTACGAGCAGTACGTC. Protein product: CASSRDRGTSYEQYV.

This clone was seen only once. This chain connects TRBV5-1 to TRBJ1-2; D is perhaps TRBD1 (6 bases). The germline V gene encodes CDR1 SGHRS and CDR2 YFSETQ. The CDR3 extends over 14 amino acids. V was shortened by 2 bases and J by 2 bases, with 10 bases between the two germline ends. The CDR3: CASSFGQNNYGYTF. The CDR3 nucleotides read TGCGCCAGCAGCTTTGGACAGAACAACTATGGCTACACCTTC.